This T cell receptor (beta chain) was found in a study of blood T cell repertoires in COVID-19. Study-level information: From the United States, Italy and Spain came samples of acute and convalescent COVID-19. T cells, B-cell-depleted T cells, or PBMCs supplied cDNA or gDNA.

Authors' methods: Counts of nucleated cells, estimated from reference gene primer amplification, were obtained. The table came from immunoSEQ multiplex PCR; TCRdb's copy has only in-frame clones and leaves some out. V and J calls and clone size are given by that table; D and trimming were obtained from the DNA. This table holds 85,000 to 130,000 clones, around 75% found once. The CDR3 is 16 amino acids. The ends lost 4 bases at V and 0 bases at J; junction bases unmatched: 6. CDR1 and CDR2 (germline): MNHEY, SVGAGI. Sequences were obtained from peripheral blood. The receptor was isolated from a human donor with acute or convalescent COVID-19. The donor label of this sample is uncertain. The rearrangement joins TRBV6-5 to TRBJ1-3, with 7 bases fitting TRBD1. CDR3 bases: TGTGCCAGCAGTTTAATTGGGACAGACTCTGGAAACACCATATATTTT. It codes for CASSLIGTDSGNTIYF.